A selection of T cell receptor beta chains follows, all from one sample in a study of CD8 T cells in ankylosing spondylitis. TCRdb reanalysed the 5' RACE reads using MiXCR and keeps one entry per CDR3 protein. Here the sample spans about 250,000 distinct CDR3 sequences, roughly a third being singletons. The sample comprised blood, either unsorted or a sorted T cell fraction (not recorded which). Every receptor here comes from a male donor with ankylosing spondylitis or in good health (not recorded which). Both conserved end residues are part of each CDR3. The D gene is left open where the match is weak. Rows may omit the clone size; those that give it use once, few, many or a size class.

D | size | J | V | DNA | CDR3
TRBD1 | few | TRBJ1-4 | TRBV20-1 | TGCAGTGCCTCTTTTGTCACAGGGGACGAAAAACTGTTTTTT | CSASFVTGDEKLFF
- | many | TRBJ1-2 | TRBV20-1 | TGCAGTGCGGAGTCGCAGGGGTCAGGCTATGGCTACACCTTC | CSAESQGSGYGYTF
- | few | TRBJ2-7 | TRBV7-9 | TGTGCCAGCAGCTACGGGACTTCCTACGAGCAGTACTTC | CASSYGTSYEQYF
- | few | TRBJ1-5 | TRBV20-1 | TGCAGTGCTAGAGGGAACAGTGTTTATCAGCCCCAGCATTTT | CSARGNSVYQPQHF
- | many | TRBJ2-3 | TRBV29-1 | TGCAGCGTTGATGTCGACTGGTCAGGCACAGATACGCAGTATTTT | CSVDVDWSGTDTQYF
- | - | TRBJ2-1 | TRBV20-1 | TGCAGTGCCACCCTGACCCTAGGGCTGTTTTACAATGAGCAGTTCTTC | CSATLTLGLFYNEQFF
TRBD1 | - | TRBJ1-5 | TRBV20-1 | TGCAGTGCTCCCAGGGGGGAGCAGCCCCAGCATTTT | CSAPRGEQPQHF
TRBD1 | - | TRBJ2-7 | TRBV7-9 | TGTGCCAGCAGCTTAGTTGGACAGGGCACCTACGAGCAGTACTTC | CASSLVGQGTYEQYF
TRBD2 | few | TRBJ2-7 | TRBV6-5 | TGTGCCAGCAGTTACTCGGGACTAGCGGTTCTTGGGAACGAGCAGTACTTC | CASSYSGLAVLGNEQYF
- | - | TRBJ1-2 | TRBV10-3 | TGTGCCATCAGTGTAATCGGGACTAACTATGGCTACACCTTC | CAISVIGTNYGYTF
- | few | TRBJ2-1 | TRBV3-1 | TGTGCCAGCAGCCTCTCAGACGACAATGAGCAGTTCTTC | CASSLSDDNEQFF
- | - | TRBJ1-5 | TRBV27 | TGTGCCAGCAGTTTATCGCAGGGCTCGAGCAATCAGCCCCAGCATTTT | CASSLSQGSSNQPQHF
- | many | TRBJ1-4 | TRBV12-3/TRBV12-4 | TGTGCCAGCAGTCGTGGGACGAATGAAAAACTGTTTTTT | CASSRGTNEKLFF
TRBD2 | few | TRBJ2-7 | TRBV10-3 | TGTGCCATCAACCCCGGGGTAGCGGGGTCCTACGAGCAGTACTTC | CAINPGVAGSYEQYF
- | few | TRBJ1-5 | TRBV5-5 | TGTGCCAGCAGCCATCTGGGAGGGTTGGATCAGCCCCAGCATTTT | CASSHLGGLDQPQHF
- | - | TRBJ1-1 | TRBV10-3 | TGTGCCATCAGTGAGTCTTCGGGGTCAAGTAGGACTGAAGCTTTCTTT | CAISESSGSSRTEAFF
- | - | TRBJ1-4 | TRBV27 | TGTGCCAGCAGTTGGGGATATAATGAAAAACTGTTTTTT | CASSWGYNEKLFF
- | - | TRBJ1-4 | TRBV5-1 | TGCGCCAGCAGCTTCGGCAAAGGATCGGAAAAACTGTTTTTT | CASSFGKGSEKLFF
TRBD2 | - | TRBJ2-3 | TRBV12-3/TRBV12-4 | TGTGCCAGCGACACTAGCGGGGGGGTCAAAGATACGCAGTATTTT | CASDTSGGVKDTQYF
TRBD1 | few | TRBJ2-7 | TRBV27 | TGTGCCAGCAAGACCGGGACAGCATCCTACGAGCAGTACTTC | CASKTGTASYEQYF
- | - | TRBJ2-5 | TRBV12-3/TRBV12-4 | TGTGCCAGCAGTTTAGGTTTTTGGGCTGAAGAGACCCAGTACTTC | CASSLGFWAEETQYF
TRBD1 | - | TRBJ1-4 | TRBV20-1 | TGCAGTGCCCTTGACAGGGTTACTAATGAAAAACTGTTTTTT | CSALDRVTNEKLFF
- | - | TRBJ2-4 | TRBV29-1 | TGCAGCGTTATGTCAGCAGGGAATAACAGTCAGTACTTC | CSVMSAGNNSQYF